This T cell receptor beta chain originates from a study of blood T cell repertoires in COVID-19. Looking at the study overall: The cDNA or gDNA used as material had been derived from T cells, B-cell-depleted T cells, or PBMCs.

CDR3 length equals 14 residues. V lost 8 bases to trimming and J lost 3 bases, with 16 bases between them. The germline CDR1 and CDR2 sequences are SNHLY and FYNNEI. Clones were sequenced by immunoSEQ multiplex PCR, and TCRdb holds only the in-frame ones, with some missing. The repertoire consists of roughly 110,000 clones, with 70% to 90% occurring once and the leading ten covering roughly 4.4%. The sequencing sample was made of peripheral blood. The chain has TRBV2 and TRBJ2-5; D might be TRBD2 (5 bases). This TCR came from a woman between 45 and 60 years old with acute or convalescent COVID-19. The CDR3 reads CASGGSGREETQYF. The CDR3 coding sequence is TGTGCCAGCGGAGGTTCCGGACGGGAAGAGACCCAGTACTTC.